The clone carrying this T cell receptor beta chain showed up just a few times. The sample contains more than one DNA sequence encoding this CDR3. PCR primers comprised 60 Vbeta and 13 Jbeta primers. Sequencing used immunoSEQ multiplex PCR; TCRdb keeps in-frame clones, though not all of them. The table lists about 130,000 clones, 75% to 80% of them singletons, with approximately 0.99% in the top ten. This CDR3 is 11 amino acids long. Germline V lookup: CDR1 SEHNR, CDR2 FQNEAQ (reference sequence). V was trimmed by 7 bases and J by 4 bases, leaving 7 bases between them. This sample is drawn from a study of cytomegalovirus exposure and HLA in healthy donors.

The V gene is TRBV7-9, the J gene TRBJ1-1; no clear D. Sequences were obtained from PBMCs. This clonotype was obtained from a male donor in good health and CMV-seronegative. The CDR3 sequence: CASTRGTEAFF. CDR3 nucleotide sequence: TGTGCCAGCACGCGGGGCACTGAAGCTTTCTTT.